This TCR beta chain originates from a study of cytomegalovirus exposure and HLA in healthy donors. Study as a whole: As an earlier analysis found, roughly 170 million T cells yielded 95 million to 130 million unique TCR beta sequences. Regarding the study as a whole: It emerged from a later analysis that several of the most significant clusters appeared to be linked to common viral pathogens. The authors later found HLA-associated TCR beta chains more clonally expanded than equally common others. Cytomegalovirus-associated status was assigned to 150 to 200 TCR beta chains.

This CDR3 has 12 residues. V was clipped by 6 bases and J by 5 bases; unmatched bases: 2. The V gene's germline CDR1 is LNHDA and CDR2 SQIVND (reference sequence). Note on this clone: What it recognizes is unknown.

The PCR ran on 60 Vbeta and 13 Jbeta primers. Profiling relied on immunoSEQ multiplex PCR, and the TCRdb table lists in-frame clones only, not all of them. The sample lists about 200,000 clones, about 79% occurring once. The chain is built from TRBV19 and TRBJ2-7; 9 bases map to TRBD1. This TCR derives from a boy younger than 10 in good health and CMV-seronegative. The specimen was PBMCs. The CDR3 region has the DNA TGTGCCAGTAGGAGGACAGGGGACGAGCAGTACTTC. Translated, it gives CASRRTGDEQYF.